This T cell receptor beta chain was identified during a study of PD-L1 blockade in urothelial cancer. V dropped 3 bases and J dropped 6; count of bases not matched to a gene: 7. Germline loops: CDR1 SGDLS, CDR2 YYNGEE. CDR3 length equals 15 residues. The repertoire was sequenced with immunoSEQ multiplex PCR; TCRdb's copy has only in-frame clones and lacks some. Here the sample spans about 76,000 clones, about 91% being singletons. Time point: peripheral blood 6 weeks after treatment start. The V and J genes are TRBV9 and TRBJ2-1; 9 bases map to TRBD2. The starting material was PBMCs, obtained around atezolizumab (anti-PD-L1) treatment. This clonotype was sampled from an elderly woman with urothelial cancer. CDR3 sequence reads: CASSGGGRAFNEQFF. In DNA form, the CDR3 reads TGTGCCAGCAGCGGGGGCGGGAGGGCCTTCAATGAGCAGTTCTTC.